This entry lists 19 T cell receptor beta chains sequenced from one sample in a study of blood T cell repertoires in COVID-19. Repertoires were generated with immunoSEQ multiplex PCR, while TCRdb's copy carries only in-frame clones and drops some. The data hold about 200,000 clones, with approximately 90% observed a single time. Material: peripheral blood. These receptors were obtained from a man aged 60 to 75 who had recovered from COVID-19.

V gene TRBV18 combines with J gene TRBJ2-7; D possibly corresponds to TRBD2 (7 bases). V lost 3 bases to trimming and J lost 2 bases, with 17 bases between them. The CDR3 runs 16 residues. Germline loops: CDR1 KGHSH, CDR2 LQKENI. The chain's CDR3 is CASSPPPGRGAYEQYF. The CDR3 coding sequence is TGTGCCAGCTCACCCCCCCCTGGGAGGGGGGCCTACGAGCAGTACTTC.

The chain employs TRBV30 and TRBJ2-5; 8 bases map to TRBD2. Per the germline V gene, CDR1 is GTSNPN and CDR2 is SVGIG (reference sequence). The junction had 8 bases not matched to a gene; V was cut back by 5 bases and J by 0 bases. The CDR3 is 15 residues long. In DNA form, the CDR3 reads TGTGCCTGGGATCTCCCGGGGGGGTACCAAGAGACCCAGTACTTC. Amino acid sequence: CAWDLPGGYQETQYF.

The chain employs TRBV7-8 and TRBJ2-2, with TRBD2 matching 8 bases. The CDR3 has 15 amino acids. The ends lost 4 bases at V and 0 bases at J; junction bases unmatched: 1. Germline V gives CDR1 SGHVS, CDR2 FQNEAQ. The CDR3 nucleotides read TGTGCCAGCAGCTCGGGACTAGCGAACACCGGGGAGCTGTTTTTT. Translation gives CASSSGLANTGELFF.

The chain employs TRBV28 and TRBJ2-3; tentatively, D is TRBD2 (6 bases). CDR3 length: 15 residues. Germline V CDR1 and CDR2: MDHEN, SYDVKM. Trimming removed 5 bases from V and 1 base from J, with 13 bases in between. In DNA, the CDR3 is TGTGCCAGCAGTCCCCGGGGGTCCGGCACAGATACGCAGTATTTT. This codes for CASSPRGSGTDTQYF.

This chain joins TRBV19 and TRBJ1-1; TRBD1 matches 8 bases. CDR3 length equals 14 residues. The trim removed 5 bases at V and 5 bases at J, leaving 7 bases unmatched. Germline assignment: CDR1 LNHDA and CDR2 SQIVND (reference sequence). CDR3 nucleotide sequence: TGTGCCAGTAGTGTAGGACAGGGTTGGACTGAAGCTTTCTTT. Protein sequence: CASSVGQGWTEAFF.

Only one count was recorded for this clone. The chain recombines TRBV12-3 or TRBV12-4 with TRBJ1-2, with unresolved D. V gave up 3 bases and J gave up 5 bases, with 10 bases separating them. There are 13 residues in the CDR3. CDR3 region: CASSFGAGYGYTF. The CDR3 coding sequence is TGTGCCAGCAGTTTTGGAGCGGGGTATGGCTACACCTTC.

CDR3 nucleotides: TGTGCCTGGAGGCCAAGACAGGGGGCCGGGGAGCTGTTTTTT. Translated, it gives CAWRPRQGAGELFF. The rearrangement uses TRBV30 and TRBJ2-2; 9 bases agree with TRBD1. The CDR3 loop spans 14 amino acids. V was pared by 3 bases and J by 6 bases, with 5 bases of the junction left unmatched. CDR1 is GTSNPN and CDR2 is SVGIG in the germline V gene (reference sequence).

The rearrangement uses TRBV5-1 and TRBJ2-7, with 12 bases matching TRBD2. V lost 3 bases to trimming and J lost 5 bases; unmatched junction nucleotides: 6. Germline values: CDR1 SGHRS, CDR2 YFSETQ. The CDR3 has 15 amino acids. DNA of the CDR3: TGCGCCAGCAGCTCCGGACTAGCGGGAATCCACGAGCAGTACTTC. It specifies CASSSGLAGIHEQYF.

J is TRBJ1-1 and V is TRBV7-9; no definite D call. Trimming shortened V by 5 bases and J by 5 bases, and 12 bases separated the two germline ends. Germline CDR1 and CDR2: SEHNR and FQNEAQ (reference sequence). CDR3 length: 13 residues. CDR3 in DNA: TGTGCCAGCAGCCCGGAGACGGGTACTGAAGCTTTCTTT. It encodes CASSPETGTEAFF.

The chain combines TRBV9 with TRBJ1-2, with D perhaps matching TRBD1 (6 bases). Germline V gene data show CDR1 as SGDLS and CDR2 as YYNGEE. Trimming removed 1 base at V and 4 bases at J, with 17 bases between. There are 16 residues in the CDR3. In DNA form, the CDR3 reads TGTGCCAGCAGCGTAAGTTCGGACAGCTTTTTCTATGGCTACACCTTC. Translated, it gives CASSVSSDSFFYGYTF. Combining the CDR3 with reference TRBV9 and TRBJ1-2 gives the whole variable domain DSGVTQTPKHLITATGQRVTLRCSPRSGDLSVYWYQQSLDQGLQFLIQYYNGEERAKGNILERFSAQQFPDLHSELNLSSLELGDSALYFCASSVSSDSFFYGYTFGSGTRLTVV.

In DNA form, the CDR3 reads TGCGCCAGCAGCTTCACCGGGACAGCGGACTATGGCTACACCTTC. Protein: CASSFTGTADYGYTF. The rearrangement links TRBV5-1 to TRBJ1-2; 7 positions match TRBD1. Germline assignment: CDR1 SGHRS and CDR2 YFSETQ. The CDR3 length is 15 residues. V lost 2 bases and J lost 3; bases outside the gene matches: 7.

The chain recombines TRBV9 with TRBJ2-2; no reliable D call. Trimming stripped 2 bases from V and 8 bases from J, with 4 bases between. CDR3 length equals 11 residues. Germline V gene lookup returns CDR1 SGDLS and CDR2 YYNGEE. The CDR3 DNA sequence: TGTGCCAGCAGCGTGGAGGGGGAGCTGTTTTTT. Translating gives CASSVEGELFF.

The chain couples TRBV5-6 to TRBJ2-5; D is possibly TRBD1 (6 bases). The germline gives CDR1 SGHDT, CDR2 YYEEEE. Between the trimmed V and J ends, which lost 2 bases and 5 bases, there was a span of 22 bases. The CDR3 consists of 17 residues. CDR3 amino acids: CASSFMGTPPSAETQYF. DNA of the CDR3: TGTGCCAGCAGCTTTATGGGGACACCTCCGAGCGCGGAGACCCAGTACTTC.

The chain recombines TRBV27 with TRBJ1-2, with TRBD1 identical over 7 bases. CDR3 size: 16 residues. The V segment lost 5 bases and the J segment 0 bases; nucleotides outside the gene matches: 9. Germline V CDR1 and CDR2: MNHEY, SMNVEV (reference sequence). The CDR3 loop reads CASSPSGGQANYGYTF. The CDR3 DNA is TGTGCCAGCAGTCCTTCAGGGGGACAAGCTAACTATGGCTACACCTTC.

The chain joins TRBV11-3 to TRBJ2-2; D is ambiguous. CDR3 length: 12 residues. The V and J ends lost 3 bases and 6 bases respectively, with 5 bases between them. Germline CDR1 reads SGHNT; CDR2 reads YENEEA. The chain's CDR3 is CASSFFAGELFF. The CDR3, as DNA: TGTGCCAGCAGCTTTTTCGCCGGGGAGCTGTTTTTT.

This clone appeared once. The genes are TRBV7-8 and TRBJ2-2; tentatively, D is TRBD2 (6 bases). The germline V gene has CDR1 SGHVS and CDR2 FQNEAQ. Trimming cost V 1 base and J 4 bases, with 19 bases left between them. The CDR3 length is 18 residues. In DNA form, the CDR3 reads TGTGCCAGCAGCTTAGTAGTCCTGGGGAGGACGGGCACCGGGGAGCTGTTTTTT. Its translation: CASSLVVLGRTGTGELFF.

The V gene is TRBV28, the J gene TRBJ2-3; 14 bases fit TRBD2. J lost 4 bases, V lost 7 bases, and 4 bases had no gene match. This CDR3 contains 15 residues. Looked up from germline, CDR1 is MDHEN and CDR2 is SYDVKM. CDR3: CASTTSGRAPDTQYF. The CDR3 nucleotides are TGTGCCAGCACGACTAGCGGGAGGGCCCCAGATACGCAGTATTTT. The full variable domain, rest sourced from reference TRBV28 and TRBJ2-3, is DVKVTQSSRYLVKRTGEKVFLECVQDMDHENMFWYRQDPGLGLRLIYFSYDVKMKEKGDIPEGYSVSREKKERFSLILESASTNQTSMYLCASTTSGRAPDTQYFGPGTRLTVL.

The chain recombines TRBV5-4 with TRBJ1-6; 7 bases match TRBD1. Germline V gene sequence: CDR1 SGHNT, CDR2 YYREEE (reference sequence). Trimming took 3 bases from V and 5 from J; bases not matched to a gene: 2. The CDR3 covers 14 residues. The CDR3 reads CASSSGTDNSPLHF. The CDR3 DNA sequence: TGTGCCAGCAGCTCCGGGACAGATAATTCACCCCTCCACTTT.

In DNA form, the CDR3 reads TGTGCCAGCAGCCAAGATGGAGGAGTCGTCGGGGGCTACACCTTC. Translated: CASSQDGGVVGGYTF. This chain connects TRBV3-1 (or the pseudogene TRBV3-2) to TRBJ1-2, with D uncertain. This CDR3 comprises 15 residues. Germline V gene sequence: CDR1 LGHDT, CDR2 YNNKEL (reference sequence). The V end lost 0 bases, the J end lost 8 bases, and 16 bases lay between the germline ends.